A selection of T cell receptor beta chains follows, all from one sample in a study of T cell repertoires in cytomegalovirus infection. Their antigens are not known. TCRdb reanalysed the reads using MiXCR and keeps one entry per CDR3 protein. The sample holds 600,000 to 700,000 distinct CDR3 sequences, roughly 36% seen once. The specimen was cultured PBMCs, collected from culture after CMV antigen stimulation. These TCRs come from a human donor in good health (CMV status not recorded). Some clones in this sample may be carry-over from other donors' samples. Both conserved end residues are part of each CDR3. The D gene is left open where the match is weak. The size of a clone is reported for some rows only, either as once, few or many, or as a class for expanded clones.

clone size	D gene	V gene	J gene	CDR3 protein	CDR3 DNA
NA	TRBD1	TRBV10-3	TRBJ1-1	CAISDGQGFVTEAFF	TGTGCCATCAGTGATGGACAGGGTTTTGTCACTGAAGCTTTCTTT
NA	TRBD1	TRBV5-6	TRBJ2-1	CASSGDSGNEQFF	TGTGCCAGCAGCGGGGACAGTGGCAATGAGCAGTTCTTC
few	NA	TRBV2	TRBJ2-7	CASSGNSGGEQYF	TGTGCCAGCAGTGGAAACAGTGGTGGCGAGCAGTACTTC
many	NA	TRBV7-2	TRBJ2-1	CASSQTRYNNEQFF	TGTGCCAGCAGCCAGACTCGGTATAACAATGAGCAGTTCTTC
few	TRBD1	TRBV12-3/TRBV12-4	TRBJ2-1	CASSLVTQGDNEQFF	TGTGCCAGCAGTTTAGTTACACAGGGGGACAATGAGCAGTTCTTC
NA	NA	TRBV28	TRBJ2-7	CASRSPGPSSYEQYF	TGTGCCAGCAGGTCGCCGGGACCAAGCTCCTACGAGCAGTACTTC
few	NA	TRBV7-6	TRBJ2-7	CASSFSLGPYEQYF	TGTGCCAGCAGCTTCTCCTTGGGGCCCTACGAGCAGTACTTC
NA	NA	TRBV20-1	TRBJ2-3	CSAIRREGTDTQYF	TGCAGTGCTATTAGGAGGGAGGGCACAGATACGCAGTATTTT
few	NA	TRBV28	TRBJ2-7	CASTRGPRGYEQYF	TGTGCCAGCACCCGAGGCCCCAGGGGCTACGAGCAGTACTTC
few	NA	TRBV5-1	TRBJ2-5	CASSLADYQETQYF	TGCGCCAGCAGCTTGGCGGACTACCAAGAGACCCAGTACTTC
NA	NA	TRBV18	TRBJ2-4	CASSPGLRGNRPNIQYF	TGTGCCAGCTCACCCGGATTAAGAGGAAACCGCCCCAACATTCAGTACTTC
few	NA	TRBV7-9	TRBJ1-3	CASSAFPAGEDTIYF	TGTGCCAGCAGCGCCTTCCCCGCGGGGGAGGACACCATATATTTT
few	TRBD1	TRBV6-5	TRBJ1-1	CASSYRQGRAFF	TGTGCCAGCAGTTATAGACAGGGCAGGGCTTTCTTT
few	NA	TRBV7-6	TRBJ2-5	CASSSPGGTQYF	TGTGCCAGCAGCTCCCCCGGGGGGACCCAGTACTTC
NA	NA	TRBV5-1	TRBJ1-2	CASSPTGTPSGSF	TGCGCCAGCAGCCCGACTGGGACTCCCTCGGGATCATTC
few	TRBD2	TRBV7-8	TRBJ2-7	CASIEAGVREQYF	TGTGCCAGCATCGAAGCGGGAGTCCGCGAGCAGTACTTC
NA	TRBD1	TRBV5-3	TRBJ2-6	CASSRGQGDSAGANVLTF	TGTGCCAGCAGCAGGGGACAGGGAGACTCTGCTGGGGCCAACGTCCTGACTTTC
few	NA	TRBV6-1	TRBJ2-5	CASSSLGLETQYF	TGTGCCAGCTCCAGCTTAGGGTTGGAGACCCAGTACTTC
NA	NA	TRBV18	TRBJ2-5	CASSELSGEETQYF	TGTGCCAGCTCAGAGTTGTCGGGGGAAGAGACCCAGTACTTC
NA	TRBD2	TRBV7-2	TRBJ2-7	CASSSTGLAGYEQYF	TGTGCCAGCAGCTCGACGGGACTAGCGGGATACGAGCAGTACTTC
NA	NA	TRBV28	TRBJ2-6	CASIDAGYGANVLTF	TGTGCCAGCATCGACGCAGGATACGGGGCCAACGTCCTGACTTTC
few	NA	TRBV6-1	TRBJ2-4	CASSEAGRGRRGYF	TGTGCCAGCAGTGAAGCAGGCAGGGGCCGGCGGGGATACTTC
many	NA	TRBV7-8	TRBJ1-1	CASSLAVPNTEAFF	TGTGCCAGCAGCTTAGCGGTCCCGAACACTGAAGCTTTCTTT
NA	NA	TRBV4-2	TRBJ1-4	CASSPLFTRNEKLFF	TGTGCCAGCAGCCCCCTATTTACGCGTAATGAAAAACTGTTTTTT
NA	NA	TRBV29-1	TRBJ2-1	CSVEEWNEQFF	TGCAGCGTTGAAGAATGGAATGAGCAGTTCTTC
few	NA	TRBV4-3	TRBJ1-2	CASSQGPSDRSYGYTF	TGCGCCAGCAGCCAAGGCCCCTCCGACAGGTCCTATGGCTACACCTTC
NA	TRBD2	TRBV4-1	TRBJ2-1	CASSHAPTSGGHNEQFF	TGTGCCAGCAGCCATGCCCCGACTAGCGGGGGGCACAATGAGCAGTTCTTC
few	NA	TRBV28	TRBJ1-2	CASSYAPKPHYGYTF	TGTGCCAGCAGTTACGCACCGAAGCCCCACTATGGCTACACCTTC
NA	TRBD1	TRBV4-2	TRBJ1-2	CASSQDLTGAQWGGYTF	TGTGCCAGCAGCCAAGATCTAACAGGGGCCCAGTGGGGTGGCTACACCTTC
NA	TRBD1	TRBV7-9	TRBJ2-7	CASSPGQGIYEQYF	TGTGCCAGCAGCCCGGGACAGGGTATTTACGAGCAGTACTTC
NA	NA	TRBV12-3/TRBV12-4	TRBJ2-1	CASRRTAYNEQFF	TGTGCCAGCAGGAGGACGGCTTACAATGAGCAGTTCTTC
NA	NA	TRBV6-2/TRBV6-3	TRBJ2-5	CASSYVEGLQETQYF	TGTGCCAGCAGTTACGTTGAAGGTTTACAAGAGACCCAGTACTTC
few	NA	TRBV12-3/TRBV12-4	TRBJ2-3	CASSPTLPGQYF	TGTGCCAGCAGTCCCACCCTTCCAGGACAGTATTTT
NA	NA	TRBV5-1	TRBJ2-3	CASQGPVFTDTQYF	TGCGCCTCTCAAGGACCTGTCTTCACAGATACGCAGTATTTT
NA	NA	TRBV7-6	TRBJ1-1	CASSSMGVEGTEAFF	TGTGCCAGCAGCTCAATGGGGGTAGAGGGCACTGAAGCTTTCTTT
NA	NA	TRBV6-2/TRBV6-3	TRBJ2-5	CASTLMGSQETQYF	TGTGCCAGCACCCTTATGGGCAGCCAAGAGACCCAGTACTTC
NA	TRBD2	TRBV7-6	TRBJ2-7	CASSVGAGGPSGEQYF	TGTGCCAGCAGCGTAGGGGCGGGAGGGCCCTCCGGAGAGCAGTACTTC